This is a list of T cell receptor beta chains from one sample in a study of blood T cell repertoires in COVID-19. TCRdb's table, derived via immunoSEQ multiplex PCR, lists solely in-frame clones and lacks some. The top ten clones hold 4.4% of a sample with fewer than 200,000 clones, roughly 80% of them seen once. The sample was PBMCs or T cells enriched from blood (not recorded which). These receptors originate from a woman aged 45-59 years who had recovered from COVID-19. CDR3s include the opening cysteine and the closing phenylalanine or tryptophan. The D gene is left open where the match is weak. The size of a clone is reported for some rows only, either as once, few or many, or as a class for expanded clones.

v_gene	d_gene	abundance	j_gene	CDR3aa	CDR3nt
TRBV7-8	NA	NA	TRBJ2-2	CASSLVGYTGELFF	TGTGCCAGCAGCTTAGTCGGGTACACCGGGGAGCTGTTTTTT
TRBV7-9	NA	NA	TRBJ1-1	CASRSAGTEAFF	TGTGCCAGCAGGTCGGCAGGCACTGAAGCTTTCTTT
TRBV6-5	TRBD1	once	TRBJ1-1	CASSYRPGQGTTEAFF	TGTGCCAGCAGTTACCGACCGGGACAGGGAACCACTGAAGCTTTCTTT
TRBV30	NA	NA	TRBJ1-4	CAWSPADRRFNEKLFF	TGTGCCTGGAGTCCCGCAGACAGAAGATTCAATGAAAAACTGTTTTTT
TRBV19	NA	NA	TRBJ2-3	CASSTQGGLSTDTQYF	TGTGCCAGTAGTACCCAAGGAGGACTAAGCACAGATACGCAGTATTTT
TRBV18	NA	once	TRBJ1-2	CASSPDGGLYGYTF	TGTGCCAGCTCACCAGACGGGGGATTGTATGGCTACACCTTC
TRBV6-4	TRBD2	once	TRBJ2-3	CASSPGSASGTDTQYF	TGTGCCAGCAGTCCGGGCTCAGCTAGCGGGACCGATACGCAGTATTTT
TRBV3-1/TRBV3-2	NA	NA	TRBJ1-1	CASSLGNTEAFF	TGTGCCAGCAGCCTCGGGAACACTGAAGCTTTCTTT
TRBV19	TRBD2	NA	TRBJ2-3	CASSGTSLTDTQYF	TGTGCCAGTAGCGGGACTAGTTTAACAGATACGCAGTATTTT
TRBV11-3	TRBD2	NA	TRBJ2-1	CASSLVVGLAGVNEQFF	TGTGCCAGCAGCTTAGTGGTCGGCCTAGCGGGAGTGAATGAGCAGTTCTTC
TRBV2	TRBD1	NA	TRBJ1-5	CASSFKQGAKQPQHF	TGTGCCAGCAGTTTCAAACAGGGGGCTAAACAGCCCCAGCATTTT
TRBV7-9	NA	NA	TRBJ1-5	CASSLVSSRGNQPQHF	TGTGCCAGCAGCTTAGTATCGTCGAGGGGCAATCAGCCCCAGCATTTT
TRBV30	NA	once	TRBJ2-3	CAWSVGSADTQYF	TGTGCCTGGAGTGTCGGGAGCGCAGATACGCAGTATTTT
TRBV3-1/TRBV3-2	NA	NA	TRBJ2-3	CASSQGAGPDTQYF	TGTGCCAGCAGCCAAGGGGCAGGCCCAGATACGCAGTATTTT
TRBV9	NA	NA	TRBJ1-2	CASSAAGNYGYTF	TGTGCCAGCAGCGCGGCAGGTAACTATGGCTACACCTTC
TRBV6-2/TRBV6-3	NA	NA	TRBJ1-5	CASSYSLRTDTGYQPQHF	TGTGCCAGCAGTTACTCGCTCCGGACAGATACAGGTTATCAGCCCCAGCATTTT
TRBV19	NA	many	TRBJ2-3	CASSISGRDTQYF	TGTGCCAGTAGTATAAGTGGCCGAGATACGCAGTATTTT
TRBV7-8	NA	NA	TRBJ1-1	CASSLALGGRTEAFF	TGTGCCAGCAGCTTAGCGCTCGGGGGACGCACTGAAGCTTTCTTT
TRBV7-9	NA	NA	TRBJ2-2	CASRRDTAGELFF	TGTGCCAGCAGACGGGACACAGCCGGGGAGCTGTTTTTT
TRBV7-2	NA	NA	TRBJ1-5	CASSFSKGQPQHF	TGTGCCAGCAGCTTTTCAAAGGGGCAGCCCCAGCATTTT
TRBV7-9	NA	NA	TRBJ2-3	CASSLGLTTDTQYF	TGTGCCAGCAGCCTGGGGCTCACGACAGATACGCAGTATTTT
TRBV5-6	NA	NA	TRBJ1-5	CASSLAVGQTQPQHF	TGTGCCAGCAGCTTGGCCGTCGGACAGACCCAGCCCCAGCATTTT